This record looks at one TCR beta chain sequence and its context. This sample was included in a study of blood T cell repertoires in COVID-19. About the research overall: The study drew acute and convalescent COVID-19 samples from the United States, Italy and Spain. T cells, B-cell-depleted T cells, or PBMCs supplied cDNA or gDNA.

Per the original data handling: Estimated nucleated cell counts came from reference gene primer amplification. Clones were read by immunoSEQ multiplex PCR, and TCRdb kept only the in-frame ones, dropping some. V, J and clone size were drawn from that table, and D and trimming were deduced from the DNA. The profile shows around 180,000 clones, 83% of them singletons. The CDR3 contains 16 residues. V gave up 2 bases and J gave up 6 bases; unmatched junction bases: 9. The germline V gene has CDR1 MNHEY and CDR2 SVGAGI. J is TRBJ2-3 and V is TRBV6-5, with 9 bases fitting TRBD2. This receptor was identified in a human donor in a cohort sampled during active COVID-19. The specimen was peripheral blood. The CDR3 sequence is CASSYGGTSRADTQYF. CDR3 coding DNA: TGTGCCAGCAGTTACGGTGGGACTAGCAGGGCCGATACGCAGTATTTT.